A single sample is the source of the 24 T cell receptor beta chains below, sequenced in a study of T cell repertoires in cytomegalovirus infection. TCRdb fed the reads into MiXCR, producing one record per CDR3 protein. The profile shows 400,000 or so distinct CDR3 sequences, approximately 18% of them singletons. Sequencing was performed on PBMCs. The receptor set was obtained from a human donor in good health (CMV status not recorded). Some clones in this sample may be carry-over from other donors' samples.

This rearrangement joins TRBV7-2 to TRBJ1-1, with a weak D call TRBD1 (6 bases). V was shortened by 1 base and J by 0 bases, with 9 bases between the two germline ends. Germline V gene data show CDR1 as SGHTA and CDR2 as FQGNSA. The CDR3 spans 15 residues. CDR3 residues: CASSLEGGLNTEAFF. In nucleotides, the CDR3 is TGTGCCAGCAGCTTAGAGGGGGGGTTGAACACTGAAGCTTTCTTT.

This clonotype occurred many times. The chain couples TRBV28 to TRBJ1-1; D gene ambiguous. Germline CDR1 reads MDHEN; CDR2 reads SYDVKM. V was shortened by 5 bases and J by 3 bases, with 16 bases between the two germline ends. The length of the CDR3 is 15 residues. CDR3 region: CASSIMLRRYTEAFF. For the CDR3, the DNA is TGTGCCAGCAGTATAATGCTTCGTCGCTACACTGAAGCTTTCTTT.

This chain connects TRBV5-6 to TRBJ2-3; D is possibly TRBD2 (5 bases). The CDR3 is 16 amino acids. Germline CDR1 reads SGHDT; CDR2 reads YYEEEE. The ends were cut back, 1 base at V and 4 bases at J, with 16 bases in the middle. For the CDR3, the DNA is TGTGCCAGCAGCTTGCGGGGTGGGCTAGCTTCAGATACGCAGTATTTT. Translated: CASSLRGGLASDTQYF.

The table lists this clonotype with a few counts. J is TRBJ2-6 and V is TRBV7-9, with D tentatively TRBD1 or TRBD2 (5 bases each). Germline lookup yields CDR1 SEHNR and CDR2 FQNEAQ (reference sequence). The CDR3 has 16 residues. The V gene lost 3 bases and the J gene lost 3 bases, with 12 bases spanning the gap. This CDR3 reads CASSLGEVVGANVLTF. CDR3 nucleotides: TGTGCCAGCAGCTTGGGGGAAGTAGTTGGGGCCAACGTCCTGACTTTC.

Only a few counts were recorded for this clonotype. The CDR3 nucleotides are TGTGCCAGCAAAAAAGGGGAGAACACAGATACGCAGTATTTT. The encoded protein is CASKKGENTDTQYF. This chain links TRBV6-2 or TRBV6-3 with TRBJ2-3, with D perhaps TRBD1 or TRBD2 (5 bases each). The CDR3 length is 14 residues. The germline gives CDR1 MNHEY, CDR2 SVGEGT. The V gene lost 7 bases and the J gene lost 2 bases, with 13 bases spanning the gap.

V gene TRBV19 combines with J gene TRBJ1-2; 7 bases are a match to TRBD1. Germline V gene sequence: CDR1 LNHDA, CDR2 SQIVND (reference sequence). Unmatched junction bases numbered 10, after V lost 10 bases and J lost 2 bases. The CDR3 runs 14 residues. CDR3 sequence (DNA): TGTGCCACTACGACAGGGACCTACAACTATGGCTACACCTTC. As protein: CATTTGTYNYGYTF.

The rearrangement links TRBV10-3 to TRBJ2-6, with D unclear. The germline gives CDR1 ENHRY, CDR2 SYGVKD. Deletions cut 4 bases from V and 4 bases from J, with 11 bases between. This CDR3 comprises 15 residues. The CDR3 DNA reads TGTGCCATCAGTGGGGTGTCGGAGGGGGCCAACGTCCTGACTTTC. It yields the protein CAISGVSEGANVLTF.

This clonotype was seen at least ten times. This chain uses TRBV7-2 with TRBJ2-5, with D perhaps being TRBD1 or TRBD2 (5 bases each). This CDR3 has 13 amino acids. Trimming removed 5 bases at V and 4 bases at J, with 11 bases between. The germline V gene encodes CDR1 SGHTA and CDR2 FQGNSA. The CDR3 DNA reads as TGTGCCAGCAGCCGAGGGGCCTTAGAGACCCAGTACTTC. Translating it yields CASSRGALETQYF.

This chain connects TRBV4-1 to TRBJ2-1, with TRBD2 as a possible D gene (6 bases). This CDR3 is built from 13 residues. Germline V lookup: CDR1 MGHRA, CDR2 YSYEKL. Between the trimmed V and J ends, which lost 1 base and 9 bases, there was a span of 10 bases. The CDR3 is CASSQAGVVEQFF. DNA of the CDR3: TGCGCCAGCAGCCAAGCGGGAGTGGTTGAGCAGTTCTTC.

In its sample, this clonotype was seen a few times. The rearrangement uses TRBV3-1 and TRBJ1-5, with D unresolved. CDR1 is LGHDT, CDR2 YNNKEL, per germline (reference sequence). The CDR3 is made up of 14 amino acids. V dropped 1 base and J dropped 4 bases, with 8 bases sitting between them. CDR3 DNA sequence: TGTGCCAGCAGCCAAGCCCTTGGGAATCAGCCCCAGCATTTT. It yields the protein CASSQALGNQPQHF.

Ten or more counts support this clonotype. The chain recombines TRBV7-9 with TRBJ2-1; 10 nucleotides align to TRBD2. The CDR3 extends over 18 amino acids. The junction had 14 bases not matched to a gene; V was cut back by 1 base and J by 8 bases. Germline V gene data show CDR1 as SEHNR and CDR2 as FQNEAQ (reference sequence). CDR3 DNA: TGTGCCAGCAGCTTAGTAGGGGGTGCTAGCGGGAGTCTCGATGAGCAGTTCTTC. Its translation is CASSLVGGASGSLDEQFF.

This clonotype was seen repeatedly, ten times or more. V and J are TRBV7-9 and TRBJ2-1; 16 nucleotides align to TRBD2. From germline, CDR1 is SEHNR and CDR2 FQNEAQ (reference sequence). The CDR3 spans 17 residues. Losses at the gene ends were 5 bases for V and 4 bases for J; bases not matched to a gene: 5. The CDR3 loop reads CASSAPGLAGGYNEQFF. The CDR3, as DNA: TGTGCCAGCAGCGCTCCGGGACTAGCGGGAGGGTACAATGAGCAGTTCTTC.

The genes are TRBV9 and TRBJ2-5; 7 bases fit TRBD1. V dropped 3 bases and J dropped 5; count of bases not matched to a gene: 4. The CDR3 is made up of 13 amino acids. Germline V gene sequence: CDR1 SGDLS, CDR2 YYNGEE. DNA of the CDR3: TGTGCCAGCAGCGGTGACAGGGCCGAGACCCAGTACTTC. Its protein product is CASSGDRAETQYF.

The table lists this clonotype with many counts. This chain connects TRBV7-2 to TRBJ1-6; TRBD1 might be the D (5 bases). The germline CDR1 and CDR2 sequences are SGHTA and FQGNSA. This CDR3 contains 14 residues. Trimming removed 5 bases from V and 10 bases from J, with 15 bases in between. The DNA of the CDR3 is TGTGCCAGCAGCAGCTGGGAGGGGCTGTCACCCCTCCACTTT. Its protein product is CASSSWEGLSPLHF. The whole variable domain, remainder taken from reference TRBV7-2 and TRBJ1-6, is GAGVSQSPSNKVTEKGKDVELRCDPISGHTALYWYRQSLGQGLEFLIYFQGNSAPDKSGLPSDRFSAERTGGSVSTLTIQRTQQEDSAVYLCASSSWEGLSPLHFGNGTRLTVT.

Here the CDR3 reads CASSQETRGQGEKLFF. CDR3 nucleotide sequence: TGCGCCAGCAGCCAAGAGACCCGGGGCCAAGGTGAAAAACTGTTTTTT. The chain carries TRBV4-1 and TRBJ1-4, with TRBD1 as a possible D gene (5 bases). Between the trimmed V and J ends, which lost 0 bases and 7 bases, there was a span of 15 bases. Germline V gene sequence: CDR1 MGHRA, CDR2 YSYEKL. The CDR3 has 16 amino acids.

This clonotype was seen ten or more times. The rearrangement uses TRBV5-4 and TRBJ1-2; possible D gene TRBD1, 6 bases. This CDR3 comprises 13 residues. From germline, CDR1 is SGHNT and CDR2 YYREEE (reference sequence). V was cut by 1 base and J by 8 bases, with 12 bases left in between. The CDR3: CASSLTGLFGYTF. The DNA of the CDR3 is TGTGCCAGCAGCTTGACAGGGTTGTTCGGCTACACCTTC.

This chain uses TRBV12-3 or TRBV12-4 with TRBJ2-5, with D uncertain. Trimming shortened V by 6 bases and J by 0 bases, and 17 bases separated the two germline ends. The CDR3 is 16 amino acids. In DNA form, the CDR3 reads TGTGCCAGCAGGGCGCCCGGACCCTGGTACCAAGAGACCCAGTACTTC. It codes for CASRAPGPWYQETQYF.

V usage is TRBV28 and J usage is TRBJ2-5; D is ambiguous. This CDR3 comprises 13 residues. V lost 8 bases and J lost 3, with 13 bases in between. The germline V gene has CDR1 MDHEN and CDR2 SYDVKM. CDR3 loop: CASASGLEETQYF. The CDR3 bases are TGTGCCAGCGCCAGTGGCCTCGAAGAGACCCAGTACTTC.

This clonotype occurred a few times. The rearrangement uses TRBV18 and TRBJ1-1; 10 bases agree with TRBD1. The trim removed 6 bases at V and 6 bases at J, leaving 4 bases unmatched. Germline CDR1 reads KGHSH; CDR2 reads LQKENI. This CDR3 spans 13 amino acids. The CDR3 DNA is TGTGCCAGCTCTGGACAGGGGGGTGCTGAAGCTTTCTTT. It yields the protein CASSGQGGAEAFF. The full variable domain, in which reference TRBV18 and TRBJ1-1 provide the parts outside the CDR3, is NAGVMQNPRHLVRRRGQEARLRCSPMKGHSHVYWYRQLPEEGLKFMVYLQKENIIDESGMPKERFSAEFPKEGPSILRIQQVVRGDSAAYFCASSGQGGAEAFFGQGTRLTVV.

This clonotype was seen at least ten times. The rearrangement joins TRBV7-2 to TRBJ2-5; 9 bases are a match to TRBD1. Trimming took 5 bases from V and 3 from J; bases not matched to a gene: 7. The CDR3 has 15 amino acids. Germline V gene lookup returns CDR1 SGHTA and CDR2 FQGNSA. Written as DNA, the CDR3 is TGTGCCAGCAGCCCGGACAGGGGTTGGGAAGAGACCCAGTACTTC. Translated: CASSPDRGWEETQYF.

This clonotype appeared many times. CDR3 sequence reads: CASSSRLAGPIYEQYF. CDR3 DNA: TGTGCCAGCAGTTCGAGACTAGCGGGGCCTATCTACGAGCAGTACTTC. The J gene is TRBJ2-7, the V gene TRBV6-2 or TRBV6-3; 11 bases are shared with TRBD2. The V segment lost 4 bases and the J segment 3 bases; nucleotides outside the gene matches: 8. Germline values: CDR1 MNHEY, CDR2 SVGEGT. The CDR3 extends over 16 amino acids.

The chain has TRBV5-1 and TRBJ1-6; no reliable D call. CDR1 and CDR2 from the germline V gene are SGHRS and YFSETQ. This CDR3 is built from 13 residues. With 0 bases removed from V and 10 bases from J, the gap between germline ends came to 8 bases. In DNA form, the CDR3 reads TGCGCCAGCAGCTTGGCCTCGCGATCACCCCTCCACTTT. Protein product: CASSLASRSPLHF.

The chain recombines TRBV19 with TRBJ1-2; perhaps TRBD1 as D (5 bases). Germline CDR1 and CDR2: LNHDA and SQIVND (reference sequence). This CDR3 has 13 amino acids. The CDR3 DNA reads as TGTGACATCGACATGGGGCGCCCGTATGGCTACACCTTC. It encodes CDIDMGRPYGYTF.

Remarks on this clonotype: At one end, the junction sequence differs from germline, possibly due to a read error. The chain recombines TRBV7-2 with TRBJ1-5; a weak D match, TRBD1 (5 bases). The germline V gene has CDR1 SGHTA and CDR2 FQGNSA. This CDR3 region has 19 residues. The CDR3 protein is CASSSTPRQTDNSNQPQRF. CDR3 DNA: TGTGCCAGCAGCTCCACTCCCCGACAGACCGACAATAGCAATCAGCCCCAGCGTTTT.